The 9 T cell receptor beta chains in this list originate from one sample, sequenced in a study of vaccination and CD4 T cells after COVID-19. Their antigens are not known. CD4+ T cells that had been cultured provided DNA sequenced with the Oncomine TCR Beta short-read assay. TCRdb redid the calling of the PCR reads with MiXCR, one entry per CDR3 protein. The table lists about 24,000 distinct CDR3 sequences, less than 70% of them singletons. Treatment noted: approximately 11-day PBMC culture with coronavirus spike peptide pools or control peptides (ViraFEST assay). The sample taken for sequencing was CD4+ T cells from blood, cultured in vitro. The receptors stem from a human donor who had recovered from COVID-19.

As DNA, the CDR3 is TGTGCCAGCAGTCTTTGGACAGGGGGAGAAGCTTTCTTT. As protein: CASSLWTGGEAFF. The chain is built from TRBV14 and TRBJ1-1; 10 bases fit TRBD1. Germline V gene sequence: CDR1 SGHDN, CDR2 FVKESK. CDR3 length: 13 residues. V lost 6 bases and J lost 8; bases outside the gene matches: 6.

This clonotype was seen a handful of times. This rearrangement joins TRBV7-8 to TRBJ1-2; D ambiguous. Germline CDR1 SGHVS, CDR2 FQNEAQ. V lost 0 bases and J 4 bases, leaving 9 bases between the germline ends. CDR3 length equals 14 residues. DNA for the CDR3: TGTGCCAGCAGCTTAGCTGGGGATCTCTATGGCTACACCTTC. It yields the protein CASSLAGDLYGYTF.

V gene TRBV9 combines with J gene TRBJ1-4, with TRBD1 matching over 7 bases. CDR3 length: 15 amino acids. The germline V gene has CDR1 SGDLS and CDR2 YYNGEE. V lost 3 bases and J lost 6; bases outside the gene matches: 8. The CDR3 region is CASSAFYTGDEKLFF. Written as DNA, the CDR3 is TGTGCCAGCAGCGCATTCTACACAGGGGATGAAAAACTGTTTTTT. The whole variable domain, remainder taken from reference TRBV9 and TRBJ1-4, is DSGVTQTPKHLITATGQRVTLRCSPRSGDLSVYWYQQSLDQGLQFLIQYYNGEERAKGNILERFSAQQFPDLHSELNLSSLELGDSALYFCASSAFYTGDEKLFFGSGTQLSVL.

This clonotype was observed a single time. The chain links TRBV19 to TRBJ1-2; no clear D. Deletions cut 4 bases from V and 4 bases from J, with 22 bases between. This CDR3 comprises 17 residues. Germline V gene lookup returns CDR1 LNHDA and CDR2 SQIVND (reference sequence). The CDR3 DNA is TGTGCCAGTAGTAACGTGGGAAGGATCATCCCTAGCTATGGCTACACCTTC. Translated: CASSNVGRIIPSYGYTF. Full variable domain (missing parts from reference TRBV19 and TRBJ1-2): DGGITQSPKYLFRKEGQNVTLSCEQNLNHDAMYWYRQDPGQGLRLIYYSQIVNDFQKGDIAEGYSVSREKKESFPLTVTSAQKNPTAFYLCASSNVGRIIPSYGYTFGSGTRLTVV.

J is TRBJ2-7 and V is TRBV7-2, with D possibly TRBD1 on 7 matching bases. CDR3 length: 16 residues. V was pared by 1 base and J by 2 bases, with 15 bases between. CDR1 and CDR2 (germline): SGHTA, FQGNSA. Here the CDR3 DNA reads TGTGCCAGCAGCTTAGGCGGGACAGTGGGTCCCTACGAGCAGTACTTC. Encoded protein: CASSLGGTVGPYEQYF.

The CDR3 nucleotides read TGTGCCAGCAGCTTAGGCAGGGGGCGTTTCACAGATACGCAGTATTTT. Protein: CASSLGRGRFTDTQYF. J is TRBJ2-3 and V is TRBV7-2, with TRBD1 identical over 8 bases. Germline assignment: CDR1 SGHTA and CDR2 FQGNSA. J lost 2 bases, V lost 1 base, and 5 bases had no gene match. This CDR3 contains 16 residues.

The chain links TRBV27 to TRBJ2-7, with 14 bases fitting TRBD2. The CDR3 covers 18 residues. Germline V gene data show CDR1 as MNHEY and CDR2 as SMNVEV (reference sequence). The trim removed 6 bases at V and 4 bases at J, leaving 14 bases unmatched. The CDR3 nucleotides read TGTGCCAGCAGCTCCAAGGGACTAGCGGGAGCGCACCGATACGAGCAGTACTTC. It encodes CASSSKGLAGAHRYEQYF.

This rearrangement joins TRBV6-5 to TRBJ1-5, with no clear D. CDR1 and CDR2 from the germline V gene are MNHEY and SVGAGI. The germline V and J ends were trimmed by 0 bases and 1 base, with 10 bases remaining between them. This CDR3 spans 16 amino acids. The CDR3 nucleotides read TGTGCCAGCAGTTACTCGATCCGTGTAAGCAATCAGCCCCAGCATTTT. Protein sequence: CASSYSIRVSNQPQHF.

To note about this clonotype: One end of the junction fails to match germline, which may point to a read error. The rearrangement links TRBV27 to TRBJ2-7; 10 nucleotides line up with TRBD2. Germline CDR1 MNHEY, CDR2 SMNVEV (reference sequence). CDR3 length: 16 residues. CDR3 sequence reads: CASSLRSGRASYEQYF. DNA of the CDR3: TGCGCCAGCAGTTTACGCAGCGGGAGGGCCTCCTACGAGCAGTACTTC.